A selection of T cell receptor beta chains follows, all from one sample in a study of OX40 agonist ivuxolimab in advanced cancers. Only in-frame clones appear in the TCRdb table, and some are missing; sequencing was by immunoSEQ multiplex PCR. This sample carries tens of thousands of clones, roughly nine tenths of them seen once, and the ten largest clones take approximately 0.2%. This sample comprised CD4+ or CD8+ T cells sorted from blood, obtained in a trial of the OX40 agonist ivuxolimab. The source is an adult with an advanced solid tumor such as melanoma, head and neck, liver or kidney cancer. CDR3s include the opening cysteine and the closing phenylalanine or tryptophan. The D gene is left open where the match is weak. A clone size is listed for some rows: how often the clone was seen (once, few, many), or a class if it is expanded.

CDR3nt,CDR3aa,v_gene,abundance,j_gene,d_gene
TGTGCCAGCTCACCGATGGGATCCGAGCAGTACTTC,CASSPMGSEQYF,TRBV18,.,TRBJ2-7,.
TGTGCCAGCACTGTGAACACTGAAGCTTTCTTT,CASTVNTEAFF,TRBV28,once,TRBJ1-1,.
TGTGCCATCAGTGACCCGGGACTAGCGGCACAAGAGACCCAGTACTTC,CAISDPGLAAQETQYF,TRBV10-3,.,TRBJ2-5,TRBD2
TGTGCCAGCAGCCCCCTAGGACAGGCAAGCTATGGCTACACCTTC,CASSPLGQASYGYTF,TRBV7-2,.,TRBJ1-2,TRBD1
TGTGCCAGCAGTGACCTGACAGCCTACAATGAGCAGTTCTTC,CASSDLTAYNEQFF,TRBV2,.,TRBJ2-1,.
TGTGCCTGGAGTCCGGGGACGGGCACAGATACGCAGTATTTT,CAWSPGTGTDTQYF,TRBV30,.,TRBJ2-3,.
TGTGCCAGTAGTCAAGGGCGGGGGCTTGGCTACACCTTC,CASSQGRGLGYTF,TRBV19,.,TRBJ1-2,.
TGTGCCATCGGAACCTCAGGGGGCGGGGAGCAGTACTTC,CAIGTSGGGEQYF,TRBV10-3,few,TRBJ2-7,TRBD1
TGCAGCGTTGACCTGCCTACCTCCAATGAGCAGTTCTTC,CSVDLPTSNEQFF,TRBV29-1,.,TRBJ2-1,.
TGTGCCAGTAGTACCCGGGGGGGCGGAACGGCCGAGCAGTTCTTC,CASSTRGGGTAEQFF,TRBV19,.,TRBJ2-1,TRBD2
TGCGCCAGCAGCTCAGGATGGGACAGTAGAAGAGGGTCGACCCAGTACTTC,CASSSGWDSRRGSTQYF,TRBV5-1,.,TRBJ2-5,TRBD1
TGCGCCAGCAGCTTGGGGGGTACCACAGATACGCAGTATTTT,CASSLGGTTDTQYF,TRBV5-1,.,TRBJ2-3,.
TGTGCCAGCAGCTCGGGACAGGATACGCAGTATTTT,CASSSGQDTQYF,TRBV27,.,TRBJ2-3,TRBD1
TGTGCCAGCAGCTTTGCCACAGATACGCAGTATTTT,CASSFATDTQYF,TRBV5-4,.,TRBJ2-3,.
TGTGCCAGCAGCCAATCGACAGGAACATCTGGGGCCAACGTCCTGACTTTC,CASSQSTGTSGANVLTF,TRBV14,.,TRBJ2-6,.
TGTGCCAGCAGTGCTAACCGGGACAGGGGTGGCTACACCTTC,CASSANRDRGGYTF,TRBV2,.,TRBJ1-2,TRBD1
TGTGCCAGTAGTATAATGACAGGGAACGAGCAGTACTTC,CASSIMTGNEQYF,TRBV19,few,TRBJ2-7,TRBD1
TGTGCCAGCAGCTTAGGCCGGAACACTGAAGCTTTCTTT,CASSLGRNTEAFF,TRBV7-8,.,TRBJ1-1,.
TGTGCCAGTAGTCTGCACGAGCGCTTTGGCTACACCTTC,CASSLHERFGYTF,TRBV19,.,TRBJ1-2,.
TGTGCCAGCAGTGAGACCCGACTAGCTGGATCCTACAATGAGCAGTTCTTC,CASSETRLAGSYNEQFF,TRBV6-1,.,TRBJ2-1,TRBD2
TGTGCCAGTAGTCCCCCGGGACTTATAGCTGAAGCTTTCTTT,CASSPPGLIAEAFF,TRBV19,.,TRBJ1-1,.
TGTGCCATCAGACCCGCCCCCGGGGCGGGTTTACTCAATGAGCAGTTCTTC,CAIRPAPGAGLLNEQFF,TRBV10-3,.,TRBJ2-1,.
TGTGCCAGCACGAAGCAGCAAGAGACCCAGTACTTC,CASTKQQETQYF,TRBV7-9,.,TRBJ2-5,.
TGTGCCAGCAGTTTAGGTCCAGCCTATGGCTACACCTTC,CASSLGPAYGYTF,TRBV28,.,TRBJ1-2,.
TGTGCCAGCAGCTTAGCGGGGCTAGCGAACCAAGAGACCCAGTACTTC,CASSLAGLANQETQYF,TRBV7-8,.,TRBJ2-5,.
TGTGCCAGCACCCCTGACGGGGACTCCTACAATGAGCAGTTCTTC,CASTPDGDSYNEQFF,TRBV9,.,TRBJ2-1,.
TGTGCCAGCAGCCAAGATCGATGGGACTCCCATGGGCCTGAAGCTTTCTTT,CASSQDRWDSHGPEAFF,TRBV4-2,.,TRBJ1-1,.
TGTGCCACCAGCAGAGATAGGGAACAGTACAATGAGCAGTTCTTC,CATSRDREQYNEQFF,TRBV15,.,TRBJ2-1,.
TGTGCCAGCAGCTTAGGGGTTAATCAGCCCCAGCATTTT,CASSLGVNQPQHF,TRBV11-2,.,TRBJ1-5,.
TGTGCCAGCAGTGAAGTCGGGGGAGGATCTCGTAATGAAAAACTGTTTTTT,CASSEVGGGSRNEKLFF,TRBV6-1,.,TRBJ1-4,.
TGCAGCGCCGCCCCGGGACAGGGGGCTTCGGACATTCAGTACTTC,CSAAPGQGASDIQYF,TRBV29-1,.,TRBJ2-4,TRBD1
TGTGCCAGCAGCACTAGCGGGGGGAACACCGGGGAGCTGTTTTTT,CASSTSGGNTGELFF,TRBV6-5,.,TRBJ2-2,TRBD2
TGCGCCAGCAGATCCCACCCCGGGACAGCCTACGAGCAGTACTTC,CASRSHPGTAYEQYF,TRBV5-1,.,TRBJ2-7,TRBD1